A selection of T cell receptor beta chains follows, all from one sample in a study of control samples from healthy donors and cancer patients. Here immunoSEQ multiplex PCR was the method, and the copy in TCRdb shows in-frame clones only, minus some. The table records 90,000 to 150,000 clones, approximately 89% of them present only once. Sequencing was carried out using blood. All receptors come from a woman between 18 and 29 years old in good health. Both conserved end residues are part of each CDR3. A D gene is named only where the DNA matches it firmly. Clone size, where shown, is once, few, many, or a class for clones that have expanded.

clone size: NA; V gene: TRBV19; J gene: TRBJ2-7; D gene: NA; CDR3 DNA: TGTGCCAGTAGTACGTCAGGAAAGAATTCTTTGTGGGAGCAGTACTTC; CDR3 protein: CASSTSGKNSLWEQYF
clone size: NA; V gene: TRBV5-1; J gene: TRBJ2-1; D gene: TRBD2; CDR3 DNA: TGCGCCAGCAGCCTGACTAGCGGGGGGAATTACAATGAGCAGTTCTTC; CDR3 protein: CASSLTSGGNYNEQFF
clone size: NA; V gene: TRBV7-2; J gene: TRBJ2-2; D gene: TRBD2; CDR3 DNA: TGTGCCAGCAGTCCAGCGGGAGCGGTTCCTTCCGGGGAGCTGTTTTTT; CDR3 protein: CASSPAGAVPSGELFF
clone size: NA; V gene: TRBV2; J gene: TRBJ1-2; D gene: TRBD1; CDR3 DNA: TGTGCCAGCAGCCCAACACGACAGGGACCCTCTGGCTACACCTTC; CDR3 protein: CASSPTRQGPSGYTF
clone size: NA; V gene: TRBV24-1; J gene: TRBJ2-3; D gene: TRBD1; CDR3 DNA: TGTGCCACCAGTGATGGCCGGGACAGGGGAAGGGATACGCAGTATTTT; CDR3 protein: CATSDGRDRGRDTQYF
clone size: NA; V gene: TRBV7-9; J gene: TRBJ1-2; D gene: NA; CDR3 DNA: TGTGCCAGCAGCTTGCTACCCGGACCTAACTATGGCTACACCTTC; CDR3 protein: CASSLLPGPNYGYTF
clone size: once; V gene: TRBV7-8; J gene: TRBJ1-3; D gene: NA; CDR3 DNA: TGTGCCAGCTCACGTGGGGGGGCTGGAAACACCATATATTTT; CDR3 protein: CASSRGGAGNTIYF
clone size: NA; V gene: TRBV6-6; J gene: TRBJ2-3; D gene: NA; CDR3 DNA: TGTGCCAGCAGTCGAGGAACTAGCCGAGGAGTATACGCGCAGTATTTT; CDR3 protein: CASSRGTSRGVYAQYF
clone size: NA; V gene: TRBV5-1; J gene: TRBJ1-1; D gene: NA; CDR3 DNA: TGCGCCAGCAGCTTGTACCCTAGCCAAGAGAACACTGAAGCTTTCTTT; CDR3 protein: CASSLYPSQENTEAFF
clone size: NA; V gene: TRBV9; J gene: TRBJ1-1; D gene: NA; CDR3 DNA: TGTGCCAGCAGCAAATCAGGGTATGAAGCTTTCTTT; CDR3 protein: CASSKSGYEAFF
clone size: NA; V gene: TRBV29-1; J gene: TRBJ2-7; D gene: TRBD2; CDR3 DNA: TGCAGCGTTGTGACTAGCGGGAGCAGGGAGCAGTACTTC; CDR3 protein: CSVVTSGSREQYF
clone size: NA; V gene: TRBV30; J gene: TRBJ2-3; D gene: TRBD1; CDR3 DNA: TGTGCCTGGGGGGCCGGGACAGGAGCTACCGATACGCAGTATTTT; CDR3 protein: CAWGAGTGATDTQYF
clone size: NA; V gene: TRBV29-1; J gene: TRBJ2-3; D gene: NA; CDR3 DNA: TGCAGCGTTGTTAGCGACACAGATACGCAGTATTTT; CDR3 protein: CSVVSDTDTQYF
clone size: NA; V gene: TRBV6-4; J gene: TRBJ1-1; D gene: NA; CDR3 DNA: TGTGCCAGCAGTGCCGGCCCTTTGCAGGGCTCGAAGACTGAAGCTTTCTTT; CDR3 protein: CASSAGPLQGSKTEAFF
clone size: NA; V gene: TRBV24-1; J gene: TRBJ2-1; D gene: TRBD2; CDR3 DNA: TGTGCCACCAGTGCCTTAGCTAGCGGGGCGGACAATGAGCAGTTCTTC; CDR3 protein: CATSALASGADNEQFF
clone size: NA; V gene: TRBV4-3; J gene: TRBJ2-3; D gene: NA; CDR3 DNA: TGCGCCAGCAGCCAAGACAGGGTAGGCACAGATACGCAGTATTTT; CDR3 protein: CASSQDRVGTDTQYF
clone size: NA; V gene: TRBV6-1; J gene: TRBJ2-4; D gene: NA; CDR3 DNA: TGTGCCAGCAGTGACTTCGGGGTTAAGGCCAAAAACATTCAGTACTTC; CDR3 protein: CASSDFGVKAKNIQYF
clone size: NA; V gene: TRBV4-1; J gene: TRBJ2-7; D gene: TRBD2; CDR3 DNA: TGCGCCAGCAGCCAACACATTCGTCTAGCGGGAGTGCAAGAGCAGTACTTC; CDR3 protein: CASSQHIRLAGVQEQYF
clone size: NA; V gene: TRBV10-3; J gene: TRBJ2-1; D gene: NA; CDR3 DNA: TGTGCCATCGGATTGGGGAATGAGCAGTTCTTC; CDR3 protein: CAIGLGNEQFF
clone size: once; V gene: TRBV24-1; J gene: TRBJ1-6; D gene: NA; CDR3 DNA: TGTGCCACCAGTGATTTGCTCGCAGGGAAGAAGGGCTATAATTCACCCCTCCACTTT; CDR3 protein: CATSDLLAGKKGYNSPLHF
clone size: NA; V gene: TRBV7-2; J gene: TRBJ2-3; D gene: NA; CDR3 DNA: TGTGCCAGCAGCCTCCGACGAAGATTTACGCAGTATTTT; CDR3 protein: CASSLRRRFTQYF
clone size: NA; V gene: TRBV30; J gene: TRBJ1-2; D gene: NA; CDR3 DNA: TGTGCCTGGGGACAAAACTATGGCTACACCTTC; CDR3 protein: CAWGQNYGYTF
clone size: NA; V gene: TRBV16; J gene: TRBJ2-1; D gene: NA; CDR3 DNA: TGTGCCAGCAGCCAATACCAACTAATTGAGCAGTTCTTC; CDR3 protein: CASSQYQLIEQFF
clone size: NA; V gene: TRBV6-6; J gene: TRBJ2-5; D gene: NA; CDR3 DNA: TGTGCCAGCAGTTACCCAACAGGGAACGGGCCTGGGACCCAGTACTTC; CDR3 protein: CASSYPTGNGPGTQYF
clone size: NA; V gene: TRBV24-1; J gene: TRBJ2-7; D gene: TRBD1; CDR3 DNA: TGTGCCACCAGCCACCCTGGGACAGGGGGCGCCGAGCAGTACTTC; CDR3 protein: CATSHPGTGGAEQYF
clone size: NA; V gene: TRBV5-4; J gene: TRBJ2-2; D gene: TRBD1; CDR3 DNA: TGTGCCAGCAGCTCCCGGGACAGAGTTTACGGGGAGCTGTTTTTT; CDR3 protein: CASSSRDRVYGELFF
clone size: NA; V gene: TRBV9; J gene: TRBJ1-5; D gene: NA; CDR3 DNA: TGTGCCAGCAGCCGGGGGGCAGGGACTAATCAGCCCCAGCATTTT; CDR3 protein: CASSRGAGTNQPQHF